This TCR beta chain came from a study of blood T cell repertoires in COVID-19. V lost 0 bases to trimming and J lost 11 bases; unmatched junction nucleotides: 7. Per the germline V gene, CDR1 is WNHNN and CDR2 is SYGVQD (reference sequence). The CDR3 runs 14 residues. This table comes from immunoSEQ multiplex PCR, and its TCRdb copy is limited to in-frame clones, with some not included. The table records about 200,000 clones, around 85% of them present only once. The receptor was derived from a man aged 55 to 69 with COVID-19, enrolled during active disease. The rearrangement joins TRBV10-1 to TRBJ1-1, with 9 bases matching TRBD1. The sequencing input was peripheral blood. The DNA for the CDR3 is TGCGCCAGCAGTGAGTCAAACAGGGGGCGCAAGGCTTTCTTT. Residues: CASSESNRGRKAFF.